The T cell receptor (beta chain) described here comes from a study of T cells after yellow fever vaccination. CDR1 LNHNV and CDR2 YYDKDF come from the germline V gene (reference sequence). The V gene lost 0 bases and the J gene lost 5 bases, with 13 bases spanning the gap. This CDR3 is 15 amino acids long. TCRdb re-called the 5' RACE reads with MiXCR, one entry per CDR3 protein. The sample records 250,000 to 350,000 distinct CDR3 sequences, around 4.3% being singletons. This clonotype turned up a few times. This specimen was PBMCs, taken 15 days after the yellow fever booster vaccination. The sequence was collected from a young man who received the YFV17D yellow fever vaccine. V gene TRBV15 combines with J gene TRBJ1-1, with D hard to call. The CDR3 reads CATSREQIGGTEAFF. The CDR3 DNA reads TGTGCCACCAGCAGAGAACAGATAGGCGGGACTGAAGCTTTCTTT. Looking up the rest from reference TRBV15 and TRBJ1-1 gives the full variable domain: DAMVIQNPRYQVTQFGKPVTLSCSQTLNHNVMYWYQQKSSQAPKLLFHYYDKDFNNEADTPDNFQSRRPNTSFCFLDIRSPGLGDTAMYLCATSREQIGGTEAFFGQGTRLTVV.